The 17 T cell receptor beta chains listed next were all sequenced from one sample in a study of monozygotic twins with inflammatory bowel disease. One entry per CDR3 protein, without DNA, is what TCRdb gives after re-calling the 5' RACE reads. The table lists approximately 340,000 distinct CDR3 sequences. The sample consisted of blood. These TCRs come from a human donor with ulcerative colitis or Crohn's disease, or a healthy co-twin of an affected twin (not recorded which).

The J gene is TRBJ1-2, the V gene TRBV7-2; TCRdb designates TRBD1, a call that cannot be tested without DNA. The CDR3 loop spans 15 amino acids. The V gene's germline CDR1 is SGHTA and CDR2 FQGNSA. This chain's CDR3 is CASSARQGARDGYTF.

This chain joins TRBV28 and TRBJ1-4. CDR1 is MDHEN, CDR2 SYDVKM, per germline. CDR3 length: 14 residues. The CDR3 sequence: CASSLDPTNEKLFF.

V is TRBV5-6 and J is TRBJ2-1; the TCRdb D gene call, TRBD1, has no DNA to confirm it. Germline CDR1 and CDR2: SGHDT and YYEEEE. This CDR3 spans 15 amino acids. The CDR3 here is CASSATLIGANEQFF.

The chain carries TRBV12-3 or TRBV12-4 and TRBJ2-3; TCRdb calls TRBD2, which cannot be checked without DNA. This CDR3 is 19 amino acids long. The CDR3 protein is CASSLVRGRVYKDGDTQYF.

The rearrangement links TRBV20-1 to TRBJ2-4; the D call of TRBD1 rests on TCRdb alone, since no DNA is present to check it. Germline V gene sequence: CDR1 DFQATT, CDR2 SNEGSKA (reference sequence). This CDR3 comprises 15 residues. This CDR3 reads CSARTLTGAKNIQYF.

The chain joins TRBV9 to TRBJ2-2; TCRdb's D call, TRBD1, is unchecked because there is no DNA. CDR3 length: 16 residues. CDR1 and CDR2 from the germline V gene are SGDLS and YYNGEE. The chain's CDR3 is CASSAGTGVPPGELFF.

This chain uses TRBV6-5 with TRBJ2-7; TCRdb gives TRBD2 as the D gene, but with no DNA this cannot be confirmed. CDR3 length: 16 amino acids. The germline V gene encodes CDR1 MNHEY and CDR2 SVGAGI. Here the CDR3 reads CASRGTSGSATYEQYF.

The CDR3: CSARNRGRAGELFF. The chain recombines TRBV20-1 with TRBJ2-2; absent DNA, TCRdb's TRBD1 call cannot be checked. Germline V gene sequence: CDR1 DFQATT, CDR2 SNEGSKA (reference sequence). The CDR3 loop spans 14 amino acids.

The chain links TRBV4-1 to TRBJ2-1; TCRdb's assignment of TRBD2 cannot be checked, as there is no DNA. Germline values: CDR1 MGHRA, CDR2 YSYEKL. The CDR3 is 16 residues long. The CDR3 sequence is CASSQGEIAGYNEQFF.

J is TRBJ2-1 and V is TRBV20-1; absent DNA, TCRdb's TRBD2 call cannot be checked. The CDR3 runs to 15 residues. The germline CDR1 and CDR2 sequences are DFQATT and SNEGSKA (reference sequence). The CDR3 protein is CSATPPFWYYNEQFF.

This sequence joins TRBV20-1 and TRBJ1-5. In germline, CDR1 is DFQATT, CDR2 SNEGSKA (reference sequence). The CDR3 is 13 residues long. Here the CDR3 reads CSARGRSNQPQHF.

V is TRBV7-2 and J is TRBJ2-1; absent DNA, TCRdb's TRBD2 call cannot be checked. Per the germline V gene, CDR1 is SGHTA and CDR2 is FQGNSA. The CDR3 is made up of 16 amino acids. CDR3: CASSLSTALTYNEQFF.

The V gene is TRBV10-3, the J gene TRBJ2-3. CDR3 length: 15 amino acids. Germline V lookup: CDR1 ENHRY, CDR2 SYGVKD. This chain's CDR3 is CAISEVGRSTDTQYF.

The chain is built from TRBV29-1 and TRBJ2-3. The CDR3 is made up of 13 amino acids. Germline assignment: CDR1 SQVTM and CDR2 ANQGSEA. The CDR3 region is CSVVQDLPDTQYF.

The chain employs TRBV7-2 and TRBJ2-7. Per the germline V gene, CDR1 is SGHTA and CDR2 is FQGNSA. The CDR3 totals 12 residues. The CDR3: CASSPTSYEQYF.

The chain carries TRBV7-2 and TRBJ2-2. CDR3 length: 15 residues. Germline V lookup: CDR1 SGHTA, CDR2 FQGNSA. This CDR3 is CASSLVNTNTGELFF.

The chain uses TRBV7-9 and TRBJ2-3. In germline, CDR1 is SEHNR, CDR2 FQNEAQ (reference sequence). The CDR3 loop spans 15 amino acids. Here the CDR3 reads CASSLRETNTDTQYF.